This TCR beta chain appears in the sequencing data of a study of blood T cell repertoires in COVID-19. About the research overall: Collection of acute and convalescent COVID-19 samples took place in the United States, Italy and Spain. The cDNA or gDNA used as material had been derived from T cells, B-cell-depleted T cells, or PBMCs.

TCRdb's table, derived via immunoSEQ multiplex PCR, lists solely in-frame clones and lacks some. The repertoire holds 63,000 or so clones, with around nine tenths as singletons. Per the germline V gene, CDR1 is SQVTM and CDR2 is ANQGSEA. Trimming took 6 bases from V and 3 from J; bases not matched to a gene: 5. CDR3 length equals 13 residues. The TCR sequence derives from a man aged 55-75 years with acute or convalescent COVID-19. Material: peripheral blood. The V call is TRBV29-1, the J call TRBJ1-2; 9 bases are a match to TRBD1. CDR3 residues: CSVSRTGDYGYTF. The CDR3 DNA sequence: TGCAGCGTCTCACGGACAGGGGACTATGGCTACACCTTC.